This TCR beta chain was captured by sequencing in a study of T cell responses to AZD1222 COVID-19 vaccine. Study results and limitations: Donors were largely white British and mainly female; clonal diversity was possibly underestimated. Unmutated variant regions are reportedly targeted by nearly half of spike-specific TCRs. Baseline antibody screening turned up just six or seven seropositive AZD1222 recipients. The peak T cell response came first, and repertoires were sampled only after it.

Comment on this clone: Its antigen is unidentified.

Per germline, CDR1 LNHDA and CDR2 SQIVND (reference sequence). This CDR3 region has 13 residues. The germline V and J ends were trimmed by 1 base and 7 bases, with 8 bases remaining between them. The protocol was immunoSEQ multiplex PCR, while the TCRdb copy is restricted to in-frame clones and leaves out a portion. Among approximately 140,000 clones listed, about 92% were seen once. The sequencing used peripheral blood, collected on day 0 of AZD1222 vaccination. V usage is TRBV19 and J usage is TRBJ1-5; D not certain. The sequence was collected from an adult in good health. The DNA of the CDR3 is TGTGCCAGTAGTATAGGAAGGTACCAGCCCCAGCATTTT. Encoded protein: CASSIGRYQPQHF.